This record covers a single T cell receptor (beta chain). The antigen remains unidentified. This record belongs to a study of Ad26.COV2.S vaccination and SARS-CoV-2 variants. Overall study results and limits: A substantial breadth of spike-specific CD8+ and CD4+ T cell responses after vaccination has been reported.

Data came from immunoSEQ multiplex PCR; TCRdb stores just in-frame clones and leaves some out. The sample has approximately 340,000 clones; under 95% are singletons. This CDR3 has 15 residues. Germline assignment: CDR1 SGHAT and CDR2 FQNNGV. V lost 4 bases and J lost 2; bases outside the gene matches: 4. The chain has TRBV11-2 and TRBJ2-5; 10 positions agree with TRBD1. The sequenced sample was peripheral blood, obtained after recovery from COVID-19. The source is a human donor who had recovered from COVID-19. The CDR3 is CASSYGTGVQETQYF. The CDR3 coding sequence is TGTGCCAGCAGCTACGGGACAGGGGTACAAGAGACCCAGTACTTC. Full variable domain (remainder filled in from reference TRBV11-2 and TRBJ2-5): EAGVAQSPRYKIIEKRQSVAFWCNPISGHATLYWYQQILGQGPKLLIQFQNNGVVDDSQLPKDRFSAERLKGVDSTLKIQPAKLEDSAVYLCASSYGTGVQETQYFGPGTRLLVL.